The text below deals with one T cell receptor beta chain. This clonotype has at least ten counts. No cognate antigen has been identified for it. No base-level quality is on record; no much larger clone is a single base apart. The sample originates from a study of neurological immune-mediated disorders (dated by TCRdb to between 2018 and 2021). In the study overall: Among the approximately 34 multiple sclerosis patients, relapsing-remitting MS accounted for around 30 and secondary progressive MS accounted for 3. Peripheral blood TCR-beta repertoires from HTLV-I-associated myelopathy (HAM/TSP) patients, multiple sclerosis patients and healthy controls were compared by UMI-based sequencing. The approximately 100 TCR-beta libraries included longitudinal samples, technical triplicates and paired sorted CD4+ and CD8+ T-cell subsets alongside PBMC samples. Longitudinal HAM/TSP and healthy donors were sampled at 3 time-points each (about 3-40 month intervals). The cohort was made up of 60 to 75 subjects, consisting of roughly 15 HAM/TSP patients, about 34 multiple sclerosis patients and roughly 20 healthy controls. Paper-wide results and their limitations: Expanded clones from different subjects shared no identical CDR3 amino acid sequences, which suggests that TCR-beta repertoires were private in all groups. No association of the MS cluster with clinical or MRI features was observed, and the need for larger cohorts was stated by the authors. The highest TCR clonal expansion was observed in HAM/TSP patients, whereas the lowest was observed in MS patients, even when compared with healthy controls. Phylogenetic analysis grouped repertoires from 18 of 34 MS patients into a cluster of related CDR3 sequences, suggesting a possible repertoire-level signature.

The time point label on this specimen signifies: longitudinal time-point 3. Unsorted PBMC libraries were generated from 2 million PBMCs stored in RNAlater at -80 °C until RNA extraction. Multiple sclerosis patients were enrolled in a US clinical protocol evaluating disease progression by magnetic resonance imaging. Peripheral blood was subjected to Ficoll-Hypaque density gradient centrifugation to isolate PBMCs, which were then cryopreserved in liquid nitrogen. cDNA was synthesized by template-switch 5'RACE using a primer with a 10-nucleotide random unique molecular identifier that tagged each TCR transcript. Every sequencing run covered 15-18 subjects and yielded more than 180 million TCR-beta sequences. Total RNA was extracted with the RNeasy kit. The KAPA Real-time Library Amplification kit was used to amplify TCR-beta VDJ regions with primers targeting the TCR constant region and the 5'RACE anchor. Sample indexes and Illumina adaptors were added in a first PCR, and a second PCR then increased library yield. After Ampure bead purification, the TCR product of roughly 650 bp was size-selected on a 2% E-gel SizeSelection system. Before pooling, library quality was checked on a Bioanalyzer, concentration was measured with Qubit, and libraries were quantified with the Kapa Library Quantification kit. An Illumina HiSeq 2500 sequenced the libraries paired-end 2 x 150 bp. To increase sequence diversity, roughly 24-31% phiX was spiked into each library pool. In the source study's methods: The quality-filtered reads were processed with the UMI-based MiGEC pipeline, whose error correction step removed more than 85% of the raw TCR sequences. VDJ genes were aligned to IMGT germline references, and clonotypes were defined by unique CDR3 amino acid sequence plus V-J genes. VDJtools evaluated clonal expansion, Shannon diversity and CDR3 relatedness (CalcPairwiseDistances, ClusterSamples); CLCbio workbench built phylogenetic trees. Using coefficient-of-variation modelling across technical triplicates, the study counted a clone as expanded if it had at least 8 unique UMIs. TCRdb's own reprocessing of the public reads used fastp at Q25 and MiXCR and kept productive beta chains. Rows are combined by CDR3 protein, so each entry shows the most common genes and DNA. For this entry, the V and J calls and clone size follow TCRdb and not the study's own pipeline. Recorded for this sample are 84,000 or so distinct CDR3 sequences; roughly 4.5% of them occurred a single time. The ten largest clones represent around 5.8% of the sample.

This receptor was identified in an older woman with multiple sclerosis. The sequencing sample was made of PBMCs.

The nucleotide sequence is TGTGCCAGCAGCTTCCGCCCAGCCCCAGATACGCAGTATTTT. Its protein reads: CASSFRPAPDTQYF. The chain links TRBV6-5 with TRBJ2-3, with an unclear D gene assignment. The CDR3 sequence holds 14 residues, the cysteine and phenylalanine included. The read is trimmed to its CDR3 DNA, 42 bases read in frame from base 1. At the junction V is shortened by 6 bases and J by 4 bases, with 14 bases in between. Via the germline V gene, CDR1 is MNHEY and CDR2 SVGAGI.